A single sample is the source of the 10 T cell receptor beta chains below, sequenced in a study of cytomegalovirus exposure and HLA in healthy donors. The PCR made use of 60 Vbeta and 13 Jbeta primers. Libraries were prepared by immunoSEQ multiplex PCR; TCRdb keeps only in-frame clonotypes and omits some of them. This sample's table has 170,000 or so clones. The sample comprised PBMCs. Receptors were obtained from a man aged 30-40 years in good health and CMV-seronegative.

The V call is TRBV7-9, the J call TRBJ2-2, with a weak D call TRBD1 (5 bases). The CDR3 totals 15 residues. Germline V CDR1 and CDR2: SEHNR, FQNEAQ (reference sequence). V was pared by 4 bases and J by 6 bases, with 15 bases between. The CDR3 coding sequence is TGTGCCAGCAGCTCCAGGGTCTATAGTCCCGGGGAGCTGTTTTTT. This translates into CASSSRVYSPGELFF. The full variable domain, completed using reference TRBV7-9 and TRBJ2-2, is DTGVSQNPRHKITKRGQNVTFRCDPISEHNRLYWYRQTLGQGPEFLTYFQNEAQLEKSRLLSDRFSAERPKGSFSTLEIQRTEQGDSAMYLCASSSRVYSPGELFFGEGSRLTVL.

This chain connects TRBV10-3 to TRBJ2-7, with D tentatively TRBD2 (5 bases). CDR1 and CDR2 from the germline V gene are ENHRY and SYGVKD. CDR3 size: 13 residues. The V end was cut by 3 bases, the J end by 5 bases, with 11 bases between. The DNA of the CDR3 is TGTGCCATCAGTGATGGCCGGGATCACGAGCAGTACTTC. It yields the protein CAISDGRDHEQYF.

The chain combines TRBV18 with TRBJ2-1, with TRBD1 matching 7 bases. The V gene's germline CDR1 is KGHSH and CDR2 LQKENI. CDR3 length: 17 amino acids. The V segment lost 1 base and the J segment 0 bases; nucleotides outside the gene matches: 6. CDR3 in amino acids: CASSPRSNRGSYNEQFF. The CDR3 DNA is TGTGCCAGCTCACCACGGTCGAACAGGGGCTCCTACAATGAGCAGTTCTTC.

The rearrangement joins TRBV5-5 to TRBJ2-1; perhaps TRBD1 as D (6 bases). Germline V gene data show CDR1 as SGHKS and CDR2 as YYEKEE (reference sequence). V dropped 0 bases and J dropped 4 bases, with 11 bases sitting between them. The length of the CDR3 is 15 residues. The CDR3 here is CASSLASGAYNEQFF. The CDR3 region has the DNA TGTGCCAGCAGCTTGGCCTCAGGGGCGTACAATGAGCAGTTCTTC.

The chain links TRBV19 to TRBJ1-4; TRBD1 matches at 7 bases. CDR1 is LNHDA and CDR2 is SQIVND in the germline V gene (reference sequence). This CDR3 is built from 14 residues. With V trimmed by 3 bases and J by 4 bases, 2 bases remained unmatched. The CDR3 protein is CASSIQGGNEKLFF. CDR3 coding DNA: TGTGCCAGTAGTATCCAGGGGGGTAATGAAAAACTGTTTTTT.

This sequence joins TRBV7-2 and TRBJ1-2; possibly TRBD1 for D (6 bases). V was pared by 5 bases and J by 6 bases, with 10 bases between. CDR3 size: 12 residues. Looked up from germline, CDR1 is SGHTA and CDR2 is FQGNSA. The CDR3 here is CASSTGIHGYTF. The CDR3 nucleotides are TGTGCCAGCAGCACAGGGATACATGGCTACACCTTC.

The chain uses TRBV7-2 and TRBJ2-1; 7 bases agree with TRBD2. CDR1 and CDR2 from the germline V gene are SGHTA and FQGNSA. Trimming cost V 4 bases and J 3 bases; bases outside gene matches: 9. This CDR3 spans 16 amino acids. The chain's CDR3 is CASSSWAAGDYNEQFF. CDR3 in DNA: TGTGCCAGCAGCTCCTGGGCTGCGGGAGACTACAATGAGCAGTTCTTC. The variable domain in full, completed from reference TRBV7-2 and TRBJ2-1, reads GAGVSQSPSNKVTEKGKDVELRCDPISGHTALYWYRQSLGQGLEFLIYFQGNSAPDKSGLPSDRFSAERTGGSVSTLTIQRTQQEDSAVYLCASSSWAAGDYNEQFFGPGTRLTVL.

This chain links TRBV10-3 with TRBJ1-1; 8 positions agree with TRBD1. This CDR3 has 13 amino acids. The ends lost 7 bases at V and 5 bases at J; junction bases unmatched: 6. Germline lookup yields CDR1 ENHRY and CDR2 SYGVKD. In DNA, the CDR3 is TGTGCCATCAAAGGACAGGGCCGAACTGAAGCTTTCTTT. Translating gives CAIKGQGRTEAFF.

The gene calls are TRBV6-5 and TRBJ1-4, with D possibly matching TRBD1 (5 bases). Between the trimmed V and J ends, which lost 0 bases and 8 bases, there was a span of 13 bases. Per germline, CDR1 MNHEY and CDR2 SVGAGI. This CDR3 region has 15 residues. The CDR3 protein is CASSYSGVKGEKLFF. In DNA form, the CDR3 reads TGTGCCAGCAGTTACTCAGGGGTCAAGGGGGAAAAACTGTTTTTT.

The rearrangement uses TRBV28 and TRBJ1-5, with D perhaps TRBD1 (5 bases). V was cut by 5 bases and J by 4 bases, with 18 bases left in between. This CDR3 has 16 residues. The V gene's germline CDR1 is MDHEN and CDR2 SYDVKM. The CDR3 sequence is CASSPGLGGGNQPQHF. CDR3 DNA: TGTGCCAGCAGTCCGGGCCTCGGGGGGGGGAATCAGCCCCAGCATTTT.